Presented here are 3 T cell receptor beta chains from one specimen sequenced in a study of Tregs in tolerant kidney transplant recipients. Data came from immunoSEQ multiplex PCR; TCRdb stores just in-frame clones and leaves some out. This sample's table reports roughly 48,000 clones. The sample was CD4+ T cells from blood, taken before the transplant. The source is a human donor who received a combined kidney and bone marrow transplant.

On this clone: The read comes to an end 3 residues before the CDR3 does, leaving the germline J gene to fill in the end. The rearrangement joins TRBV7-8 to TRBJ2-6, with TRBD2 matching over 7 bases. CDR1 is SGHVS, CDR2 FQNEAQ, per germline. The V and J ends lost 5 bases and 2 bases, in that order; junction bases with no gene match: 3. There are 15 residues in the CDR3. CDR3 DNA, as far as it was read: TGTGCCAGCAGCCCGGGGGGAACTGGGGCCAACGTC. Translated, it gives CASSPGGTGANV. The CDR3 as a whole reads CASSPGGTGANVLTF.

On this clone: The read ends 3 residues before the CDR3 terminus; that terminus is restored from the germline J gene. The chain combines TRBV30 with TRBJ2-7; 11 bases match TRBD2. V lost 3 bases to trimming and J lost 4 bases; unmatched junction nucleotides: 11. The CDR3 covers 16 residues. Germline assignment: CDR1 GTSNPN and CDR2 SVGIG (reference sequence). Incomplete CDR3 DNA: TGTGCCTGGAGGCGTCCGGGGCTAGCGGGAGGTTACGAG. Translating it yields CAWRRPGLAGGYE. The full CDR3 is CAWRRPGLAGGYEQYF.

With respect to this clone: The sequenced fragment ends 3 residues before the CDR3 boundary, so the rest is inferred from the germline J gene. The gene calls are TRBV19 and TRBJ2-1, with 10 bases lining up with TRBD2. The CDR3 spans 16 residues. CDR1 is LNHDA and CDR2 is SQIVND in the germline V gene (reference sequence). The ends lost 7 bases at V and 2 bases at J; junction bases unmatched: 8. The CDR3 sequence: CASNNPSGSTYNEQFF. The CDR3 bases that were read are TGTGCCAGTAACAACCCTAGCGGGAGCACCTACAATGAG.